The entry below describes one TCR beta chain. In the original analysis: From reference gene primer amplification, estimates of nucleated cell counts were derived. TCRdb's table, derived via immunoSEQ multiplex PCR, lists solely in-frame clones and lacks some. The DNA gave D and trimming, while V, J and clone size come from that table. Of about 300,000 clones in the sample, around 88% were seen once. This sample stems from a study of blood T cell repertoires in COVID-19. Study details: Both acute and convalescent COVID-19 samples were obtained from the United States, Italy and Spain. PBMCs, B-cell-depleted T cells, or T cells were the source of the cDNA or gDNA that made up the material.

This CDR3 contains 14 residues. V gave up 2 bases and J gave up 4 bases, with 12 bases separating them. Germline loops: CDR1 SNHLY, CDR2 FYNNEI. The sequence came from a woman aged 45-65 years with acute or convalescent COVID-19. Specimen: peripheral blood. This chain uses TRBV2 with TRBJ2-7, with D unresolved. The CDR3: CASSETVLSYEQYF. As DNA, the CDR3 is TGTGCCAGCAGTGAAACAGTGCTTAGTTACGAGCAGTACTTC.